This T cell receptor (beta chain) comes out of a study of brain T cells in children with intractable seizures. Germline V gene sequence: CDR1 MGHDK, CDR2 SYGVNS. This CDR3 contains 14 residues. The V segment lost 4 bases and the J segment 4 bases; nucleotides outside the gene matches: 5. Profiled with immunoSEQ multiplex PCR; TCRdb holds only in-frame clones, not every one. The table has some 76,000 clones, approximately 94% seen once; the top ten hold approximately 1.4%. A note on this clone: No antigen is known for it.

The sequenced cases were selected for having the highest brain T cell transcript signatures. Broader study findings: HCMV serostatus was not known, and viral specificity came from CDR3 similarity only.

This receptor was identified in a boy under two years old with tuberous sclerosis and intractable seizures. The sample here was peripheral blood, taken at surgery. The V and J genes are TRBV25-1 and TRBJ1-2; 8 bases line up with TRBD1. The CDR3 reads CASSGTGTRYGYTF. CDR3 in DNA: TGTGCCAGCAGTGGGACAGGGACCCGCTATGGCTACACCTTC.